The clone carrying this T cell receptor beta chain was detected ten times or more. Antigen unknown. The data belong to a study of T cell repertoires in cytomegalovirus infection. Turning to the study itself: Public TCR beta signatures marked donors with CMV infection and the matching HLA. Study observations and caveats: The ex vivo response showed dominance by HLA-C-restricted CMV-specific TCR beta clonotypes.

With 1 base removed from V and 1 base from J, the gap between germline ends came to 5 bases. This CDR3 has 14 amino acids. A single record per CDR3 protein comes from TCRdb applying MiXCR to the reads. The sample includes about 300,000 distinct CDR3 sequences, around 9.6% of them seen just once. This sequence joins TRBV12-3 or TRBV12-4 and TRBJ1-5, with D possibly being TRBD1 (5 bases). Specimen: PBMCs. The TCR was taken from a human donor in good health (CMV status not recorded). Some clones in this sample may be carry-over from other donors' samples. The CDR3 coding sequence is TGTGCCAGCAGTTTAGAGGGGAGCAATCAGCCCCAGCATTTT. Translated: CASSLEGSNQPQHF.